The clone carrying this TCR beta chain was seen more than once but under ten times. Its antigen is not identified. The data were obtained in a study of naive and memory T cell subsets. CMV status came from CD4+ T cell IFNgamma after overnight CMV lysate stimulation of fresh PBMCs. Four subsets defined by CD45RA and CD27 were sorted after CD3, CD4, CD8 and live/dead staining. Both TRBC1 and TRBC2 were covered by a beta constant-region primer of two equimolar oligonucleotides. Ligated cDNA was amplified by four rounds of PCR with nested alpha and beta constant-region primers and SP2. The cDNA 3' end received a ligated single-stranded oligonucleotide carrying the SP2 primer and a 12-nucleotide UMI. TCRdb fed the UMI-ligation and nested PCR reads into MiXCR, producing one record per CDR3 protein. The sample consists of roughly 100,000 distinct CDR3 sequences, 11% of them appearing once. There are 14 residues in the CDR3. CDR1 is GTSNPN and CDR2 is SVGIG in the germline V gene (reference sequence). The V and J ends lost 2 bases and 2 bases respectively, with 12 bases between them.

Study results and caveats: In CD4 and CD8 cells, diversity dropped from naive through EMRA. Naive repertoires, especially CD8, held a few larger clonotypes, possibly memory cells re-expressing CD45RA.

What was sequenced was naive CD4+ T cells from blood. The sequence was obtained from a human donor in good health. V usage is TRBV30 and J usage is TRBJ1-2; the D gene is possibly TRBD1 (6 bases). This CDR3 reads CAWSPDQGNYGYTF. CDR3 DNA: TGTGCCTGGAGTCCTGATCAGGGGAACTATGGCTACACCTTC.